The entry that follows covers one T cell receptor (beta chain) sequence. Its antigen is not identified. The CDR3 sequence is 14 residues long. Looked up from germline, CDR1 is DFQATT and CDR2 is SNEGSKA (reference sequence). V was pared by 0 bases and J by 3 bases, with 12 bases between. Together with a sample-barcoded 5' primer, a J-beta primer mix was included in a second PCR lasting roughly 6 to 12 cycles. One entry per CDR3 protein, called by TCRdb with MiXCR from the 5' RACE reads. The sample has 2 million or so distinct CDR3 sequences, around half seen once. The data derive from a study of blood T cells in healthy people across ages. Overall study results and limits: More naive CD4+ cells and higher diversity marked long-lived donors relative to aged donors.

The chain links TRBV20-1 to TRBJ2-7; possible D gene TRBD1, 6 bases. Sequenced material: blood. This receptor was obtained from a middle-aged woman in good health. In DNA, the CDR3 is TGCAGTGCTAGAGATTTAAACAGGGTCTACGAGCAGTACTTC. As protein: CSARDLNRVYEQYF.